This TCR beta chain was found in a study of blood T cells in healthy people across ages. A second about 7 to 12 cycle PCR used barcoded and J-beta primers. Every single cDNA molecule received a tag from a template-switch adaptor with 12 random nucleotides. MiXCR was run by TCRdb on the 5' RACE reads, yielding one entry per CDR3 protein. The profile shows about 1.7 million distinct CDR3 sequences, 28% of them singletons. This CDR3 has 15 residues. J gave up 13 bases and V 4 bases, and 14 bases lay outside the gene matches. The germline CDR1 and CDR2 sequences are SGHTA and FQGNSA. Whole-study results and caveats: Older age coincided with a roughly linear decline in TCR beta diversity per million T cells. Aged donors had fewer naive CD4+ cells and lower diversity than long-lived donors. Percentage of naive T cells showed a strong correlation with TCR beta diversity.

As to this clonotype: What it binds is not known.

Sequenced material: blood. The TCR sequence derives from a woman under 40 in good health. The rearrangement uses TRBV7-2 and TRBJ2-4; 9 bases agree with TRBD2. The CDR3 nucleotides are TGTGCCAGCAGCTCGAGCGGGGGGACTTTTAATGAGCAGTACTTC. It specifies CASSSSGGTFNEQYF.